This T cell receptor beta chain is drawn from a study of cytomegalovirus exposure and HLA in healthy donors. General study results and limits: A classifier reportedly called cytomegalovirus status with high sensitivity and specificity. Overall, about 160 TCR beta chains were annotated as cytomegalovirus-associated. For most TCR sequences rarity was the rule, although some public TCRs occurred in many donors.

From the roughly 110-subject validation cohort, which was separate from the approximately 670-subject first cohort, the donors were drawn. Here immunoSEQ multiplex PCR was the method, and the copy in TCRdb shows in-frame clones only, minus some. This repertoire shows over 100,000 clones, over 75% found once; its top ten account for roughly 6%. With regard to this clone: Its antigen remains unidentified.

V was pared by 6 bases and J by 2 bases, with 14 bases between. The germline CDR1 and CDR2 sequences are SNHLY and FYNNEI. The CDR3 runs to 16 residues. The receptor's source is a woman aged 18 to 35 in good health and CMV-seropositive. Sequenced: PBMCs. The chain has TRBV2 and TRBJ1-6; D not resolved. CDR3 region: CASSETADTYNSPLHF. The CDR3 DNA follows: TGTGCCAGCAGCGAGACTGCTGATACCTATAATTCACCCCTCCACTTT.